What follows are 10 T cell receptor beta chains derived from one specimen sequenced in a study of OX40 agonist ivuxolimab in advanced cancers. Generated by immunoSEQ multiplex PCR, the TCRdb table keeps only in-frame clones and is missing some. The sample lists about 68,000 clones; about 89% were seen once. Sequencing used CD4+ or CD8+ T cells sorted from blood, obtained in a trial of the OX40 agonist ivuxolimab. These receptors came from an adult with an advanced solid tumor such as melanoma, head and neck, liver or kidney cancer.

The chain couples TRBV5-1 to TRBJ2-7; no definite D call. The CDR3 runs 14 residues. V lost 0 bases and J 0 bases, leaving 7 bases between the germline ends. The germline gives CDR1 SGHRS, CDR2 YFSETQ. CDR3 protein: CASSLEKSSYEQYF. CDR3 DNA: TGCGCCAGCAGCTTGGAAAAGTCCTCCTACGAGCAGTACTTC. Filled out from reference TRBV5-1 and TRBJ2-7, the complete variable domain reads KAGVTQTPRYLIKTRGQQVTLSCSPISGHRSVSWYQQTPGQGLQFLFEYFSETQRNKGNFPGRFSGRQFSNSRSEMNVSTLELGDSALYLCASSLEKSSYEQYFGPGTRLTVT.

The chain is built from TRBV29-1 and TRBJ1-1, with 8 bases fitting TRBD1. CDR3 size: 14 residues. The germline V gene has CDR1 SQVTM and CDR2 ANQGSEA. V lost 4 bases, J lost 0 bases, and 4 bases stayed unmatched. The CDR3 protein is CSVGQGSMNTEAFF. The CDR3 nucleotides read TGCAGCGTTGGACAGGGGAGCATGAACACTGAAGCTTTCTTT.

This chain uses TRBV4-1 with TRBJ2-3; 9 positions agree with TRBD2. This CDR3 comprises 14 residues. The V and J ends lost 4 bases and 9 bases, in that order; junction bases with no gene match: 8. Germline V gene lookup returns CDR1 MGHRA and CDR2 YSYEKL. The DNA for the CDR3 is TGCGCCAGCAGCCGTCCCGGGACTAGCTCGACGCAGTATTTT. This translates into CASSRPGTSSTQYF.

The V and J genes are TRBV29-1 and TRBJ1-1; tentatively, D is TRBD1 (5 bases). This CDR3 region has 12 residues. The V and J ends lost 7 bases and 6 bases respectively, with 15 bases between them. CDR1 and CDR2 (germline): SQVTM, ANQGSEA. CDR3 coding DNA: TGCAGCGCTCGGTGGGGGTACGCTGAAGCTTTCTTT. It codes for CSARWGYAEAFF.

The chain employs TRBV10-2 and TRBJ2-1; TRBD2 matches 10 bases. The V segment lost 6 bases and the J segment 10 bases; nucleotides outside the gene matches: 6. This CDR3 spans 13 amino acids. In germline, CDR1 is WSHSY, CDR2 SAAADI. This CDR3 is CASSPAGGQEQFF. The CDR3 DNA sequence: TGCGCCAGCAGCCCAGCGGGAGGGCAAGAGCAGTTCTTC.

The rearrangement links TRBV2 to TRBJ2-7; D is possibly TRBD1 (5 bases). Germline CDR1 is SNHLY and CDR2 is FYNNEI. CDR3 size: 15 residues. The ends were cut back, 6 bases at V and 0 bases at J, with 15 bases in the middle. The DNA for the CDR3 is TGTGCCAGCAGCGATATGGGGCCCTTCTCCTACGAGCAGTACTTC. It codes for CASSDMGPFSYEQYF.

The chain recombines TRBV27 with TRBJ1-6; D is unclear. This CDR3 comprises 14 residues. CDR1 MNHEY and CDR2 SMNVEV come from the germline V gene (reference sequence). Trimming removed 2 bases from V and 8 bases from J, with 10 bases in between. CDR3 nucleotide sequence: TGTGCCAGCAGTTTAAACAGCTACTATTCACCCCTCCACTTT. Translating gives CASSLNSYYSPLHF.

There are a few counts of this clone. The chain carries TRBV19 and TRBJ2-7, with 8 bases that match TRBD1. Germline trimming cut 6 bases from V and 2 bases from J; bases unmatched to any gene: 6. Germline CDR1 is LNHDA and CDR2 is SQIVND (reference sequence). The CDR3 is 14 residues long. CDR3 in amino acids: CASSGTGRTYEQYF. In DNA form, the CDR3 reads TGTGCCAGTAGCGGGACAGGCCGAACCTACGAGCAGTACTTC.

The gene calls are TRBV28 and TRBJ1-1; 7 bases match TRBD1. Germline CDR1 and CDR2: MDHEN and SYDVKM. V was clipped by 5 bases and J by 11 bases; unmatched bases: 17. This CDR3 spans 15 amino acids. CDR3: CASSAWSNRGGRAFF. As DNA, the CDR3 is TGTGCCAGCAGTGCCTGGTCAAACAGGGGTGGTAGGGCTTTCTTT. The full variable domain, with the rest looked up from reference TRBV28 and TRBJ1-1, is DVKVTQSSRYLVKRTGEKVFLECVQDMDHENMFWYRQDPGLGLRLIYFSYDVKMKEKGDIPEGYSVSREKKERFSLILESASTNQTSMYLCASSAWSNRGGRAFFGQGTRLTVV.

The sample holds one count of this clone. The chain has TRBV18 and TRBJ1-1; D is ambiguous. This CDR3 comprises 17 residues. Trimming took 2 bases from V and 0 from J, leaving 16 bases between them. The V gene's germline CDR1 is KGHSH and CDR2 LQKENI. This CDR3 is CASSPITARGVNTEAFF. For the CDR3, the DNA is TGTGCCAGCTCACCAATAACGGCTCGGGGAGTGAACACTGAAGCTTTCTTT.